The text below deals with one T cell receptor (beta chain). The data were taken from a study of blood T cell repertoires in COVID-19. V was pared by 4 bases and J by 0 bases, with 11 bases between. In germline, CDR1 is SGHVS, CDR2 FQNEAQ. The CDR3 is 15 residues long. Clinical histories supplied by participants themselves formed the basis of cohort assignment. Exposed enrollees encountered a COVID-19 case at some point within 2 weeks before study entry. In the original analysis: Amplifying reference gene primers gave estimates of nucleated cell counts. TCRdb keeps only in-frame clones here, not all; method: immunoSEQ multiplex PCR. V, J and clone size are taken as reported in that table, and D and trimming were inferred from the DNA itself. The sample has 350,000 or so clones; roughly 86% are singletons.

The chain employs TRBV7-8 and TRBJ2-3; tentatively, D is TRBD1 (6 bases). This TCR came from a woman younger than 45 who had been exposed to COVID-19. The sample taken for sequencing was PBMCs or T cells enriched from blood (not recorded which). DNA for the CDR3: TGTGCCAGCAGCTCTTACAGGGATAGCACAGATACGCAGTATTTT. Protein sequence: CASSSYRDSTDTQYF. Full variable domain (outside the CDR3, taken from reference TRBV7-8 and TRBJ2-3): GAGVSQSPRYKVAKRGQDVALRCDPISGHVSLFWYQQALGQGPEFLTYFQNEAQLDKSGLPSDRFFAERPEGSVSTLKIQRTQQEDSAVYLCASSSYRDSTDTQYFGPGTRLTVL.